Listed below are T cell receptor beta chains from one sample, sequenced in a study of low-dose radiotherapy and immunotherapy resistance in tumors. One entry per CDR3 protein, called by TCRdb with MiXCR from the reads. The table records more than 85,000 distinct CDR3 sequences, roughly a tenth of them present only once. The input for sequencing was PBMCs, taken before treatment. Receptor source: a male donor with prostate cancer. The CDR3 runs from the conserved cysteine through the conserved F or W. D genes are given only for firm matches. A clone size is listed for some rows: how often the clone was seen (once, few, many), or a class if it is expanded.

>TRBV3-1|TRBJ2-1|-|-
CASSQGGNSYNEQFF
TGTGCCAGCAGCCAAGGCGGAAACTCCTACAATGAGCAGTTCTTC
>TRBV14|TRBJ1-4|TRBD1|many
CASSQERAGGTNEKLFF
TGTGCCAGCAGCCAAGAAAGGGCAGGGGGGACTAATGAAAAACTGTTTTTT
>TRBV5-1|TRBJ1-6|-|few
CASRSSYNSPLHF
TGCGCCAGCAGAAGCTCCTATAATTCACCCCTCCACTTT
>TRBV30|TRBJ1-5|-|-
CAWSGQGINQPQHF
TGTGCCTGGAGTGGGCAGGGCATCAATCAGCCCCAGCATTTT
>TRBV7-2|TRBJ1-2|-|-
CASSSPDGNPGGYTF
TGTGCCAGCAGCTCCCCCGACGGGAACCCAGGGGGCTACACCTTC
>TRBV28|TRBJ2-7|-|many
CASFGSEDSYEQYF
TGTGCCAGCTTTGGAAGTGAGGACTCCTACGAGCAGTACTTC
>TRBV19|TRBJ2-1|TRBD2|many
CASSLAGTSGYNEQFF
TGTGCCAGCAGCTTGGCCGGGACTAGCGGCTACAATGAGCAGTTCTTC
>TRBV7-9|TRBJ2-2|-|many
CASNKGNTGELFF
TGTGCCAGCAATAAGGGGAACACCGGGGAGCTGTTTTTT
>TRBV28|TRBJ2-5|-|many
CASSSPTFGETQYF
TGTGCCAGCAGTTCTCCGACCTTCGGGGAGACCCAGTACTTC
>TRBV28|TRBJ2-7|TRBD2|many
CASSLGTTPYEQYF
TGTGCCAGCAGTTTGGGGACTACTCCCTACGAGCAGTACTTC
>TRBV7-2|TRBJ2-7|TRBD2|many
CASRPTSGRPYEQYF
TGTGCCAGCAGGCCGACTAGCGGGAGGCCCTACGAGCAGTACTTC
>TRBV28|TRBJ2-7|-|many
CASSRWDWQPDYEQYF
TGTGCCAGCAGTCGTTGGGACTGGCAACCCGACTACGAGCAGTACTTC
>TRBV18|TRBJ2-4|-|many
CASSPAGAAKNIQYF
TGTGCCAGCTCACCAGCAGGGGCGGCCAAAAACATTCAGTACTTC
>TRBV27|TRBJ2-1|TRBD2|many
CASSLYAGLAGNNEQFF
TGTGCCAGCAGTTTATACGCGGGACTAGCGGGAAACAATGAGCAGTTCTTC
>TRBV27|TRBJ1-2|TRBD1|-
CASSPTGGPRDGYTF
TGTGCCAGCAGTCCGACAGGGGGCCCCCGGGATGGCTACACCTTC
>TRBV29-1|TRBJ2-7|-|many
CSVEKDTYEQYF
TGCAGCGTGGAAAAGGACACCTACGAGCAGTACTTC
>TRBV18|TRBJ2-2|-|many
CASSPPRRLVVAGELFF
TGTGCCAGCTCACCACCCCGTCGGCTAGTGGTCGCCGGGGAGCTGTTTTTT
>TRBV30|TRBJ2-7|-|many
CAWSLDRRYEQYF
TGTGCCTGGAGTTTGGACCGCCGTTACGAGCAGTACTTC
>TRBV20-1|TRBJ2-1|TRBD2|many
CSATTGTSRYNEQFF
TGCAGTGCGACCACCGGGACTAGCAGGTACAATGAGCAGTTCTTC
>TRBV28|TRBJ2-5|-|many
CASSSSVVPDVKETQYF
TGTGCCAGCAGTTCCTCGGTCGTTCCGGACGTTAAAGAGACCCAGTACTTC
>TRBV25-1|TRBJ2-4|-|many
CASSGPYTQYF
TGTGCCAGCAGTGGACCCTATACTCAGTACTTC
>TRBV6-1|TRBJ2-3|-|-
CASSYGQGFSDTQYF
TGTGCCAGCAGTTACGGGCAGGGGTTTTCAGATACGCAGTATTTT
>TRBV7-9|TRBJ1-2|-|many
CASSLPNPGPHYGYTF
TGTGCCAGCAGCTTACCCAACCCAGGGCCCCACTATGGCTACACCTTC
>TRBV14|TRBJ2-5|-|many
CASSQDLTSAYTETQYF
TGTGCCAGCAGCCAAGATCTTACGAGCGCTTATACGGAGACCCAGTACTTC
>TRBV10-3|TRBJ2-7|-|many
CAISAYKDYEQYF
TGTGCCATCAGTGCTTACAAAGACTACGAGCAGTACTTC
>TRBV7-3|TRBJ2-3|TRBD1|many
CASSPTGQGTDTQYF
TGTGCCAGCAGCCCCACGGGACAGGGCACAGATACGCAGTATTTT
>TRBV19|TRBJ1-5|-|many
CASSIVGTTSNQPQHF
TGTGCCAGTAGTATTGTCGGGACAACAAGCAATCAGCCCCAGCATTTT
>TRBV15|TRBJ2-1|-|many
CATTIDGRDEQFF
TGTGCCACCACCATAGACGGTAGGGATGAGCAGTTCTTC
>TRBV5-1|TRBJ2-1|-|-
CASSLARSSYNEQFF
TGCGCCAGCAGCTTGGCCCGTAGCTCCTACAATGAGCAGTTCTTC
>TRBV20-1|TRBJ1-2|-|many
CSARGPNYGYTF
TGCAGTGCTAGAGGCCCTAACTATGGCTACACCTTC
>TRBV7-2|TRBJ2-7|TRBD2|many
CASSLYPSGAANYEQYF
TGTGCCAGCAGCCTATACCCTAGCGGGGCGGCGAACTACGAGCAGTACTTC
>TRBV7-8|TRBJ1-1|TRBD1|many
CASSFWDRGTEAFF
TGTGCCAGCAGCTTTTGGGACAGGGGAACTGAAGCTTTCTTT
>TRBV29-1|TRBJ1-2|-|many
CSVEAPGTSYGYTF
TGCAGCGTTGAAGCCCCTGGGACTAGCTATGGCTACACCTTC
>TRBV3-1|TRBJ1-6|-|many
CASRNRASYNSPLHF
TGTGCCAGCAGAAACCGGGCCTCCTATAATTCACCCCTCCACTTT
>TRBV27|TRBJ2-7|-|many
CASGRDRLYEQYF
TGTGCCAGCGGACGTGACAGGCTCTACGAGCAGTACTTC
>TRBV6-5|TRBJ2-7|TRBD2|many
CASSYKREFSYEQYF
TGTGCCAGCAGTTACAAGCGGGAGTTTTCCTACGAGCAGTACTTC
>TRBV7-2|TRBJ2-5|-|-
CASSEGFQETQYF
TGTGCCAGCAGCGAGGGGTTCCAAGAGACCCAGTACTTC
>TRBV28|TRBJ2-3|TRBD2|-
CASSPPTSADTQYF
TGTGCCAGCAGTCCTCCGACTAGCGCAGATACGCAGTATTTT
>TRBV5-6|TRBJ2-7|TRBD1|many
CASSSRGHTYEQYF
TGTGCCAGCAGCAGCAGGGGGCACACCTACGAGCAGTACTTC
>TRBV12-3/TRBV12-4|TRBJ1-1|-|many
CASSFDRTRGAFF
TGTGCCAGCAGTTTTGACAGGACAAGGGGAGCTTTCTTT
>TRBV20-1|TRBJ2-3|-|many
CSARDPGSQGLDTQYF
TGCAGTGCTAGAGATCCAGGCAGCCAAGGTCTAGATACGCAGTATTTT
>TRBV2|TRBJ2-1|-|-
CASRSPAGAGSEQFF
TGTGCCAGCAGGAGTCCAGCGGGCGCGGGTAGTGAGCAGTTCTTC
>TRBV10-3|TRBJ2-3|TRBD1|many
CAIADLRQGDTQYF
TGTGCCATCGCTGATTTAAGACAGGGAGATACGCAGTATTTT
>TRBV7-2|TRBJ2-3|TRBD2|many
CASSSLAGGGTDTQYF
TGTGCCAGCAGCTCCTTAGCGGGAGGCGGGACAGATACGCAGTATTTT
>TRBV7-2|TRBJ2-2|TRBD1|many
CASSLTGGTGELFF
TGTGCCAGCAGCTTGACAGGGGGCACCGGGGAGCTGTTTTTT
>TRBV6-5|TRBJ2-7|-|many
CASSYSIPGIYEQYF
TGTGCCAGCAGTTACTCGATTCCAGGGATCTACGAGCAGTACTTC
>TRBV7-2|TRBJ2-2|TRBD2|many
CASGLISGRASHAGELFF
TGTGCCAGCGGATTGATTAGCGGGAGGGCCTCCCACGCCGGGGAGCTGTTTTTT
>TRBV28|TRBJ2-5|TRBD1|many
CASEGQSRGYF
TGTGCCAGCGAGGGACAGTCCCGGGGGTACTTC
>TRBV13|TRBJ2-2|TRBD1|-
CASSRRQGNTGELFF
TGTGCCAGCAGCCGAAGACAGGGAAACACCGGGGAGCTGTTTTTT
>TRBV4-3|TRBJ2-7|-|many
CASSQDLVGSSTYEQYF
TGCGCCAGCAGCCAAGATCTGGTCGGGAGCTCAACCTACGAGCAGTACTTC
>TRBV27|TRBJ1-1|-|many
CASSPYRILTEAFF
TGTGCCAGCAGTCCGTACAGGATCCTCACTGAAGCTTTCTTT
>TRBV27|TRBJ2-7|TRBD2|few
CASSFSSGFSYEQYF
TGTGCCAGCAGTTTTTCTAGCGGGTTTTCCTACGAGCAGTACTTC
>TRBV7-8|TRBJ2-5|TRBD1|many
CASSLSRDRAPETQYF
TGTGCCAGCAGCTTATCCCGGGACAGGGCACCAGAGACCCAGTACTTC